The TCR beta chain under discussion was sequenced for a study of CD8+CD57+ T cells in acquired aplastic anemia. Study details: Sorted CD4+ and CD8+ cell DNA averaged roughly 3.2 ug. The study obtained 9 million to 11 million reads on average for CD4+ cells from healthy donors.

The study profiled TCR beta VDJ and CDR3 using genomic DNA as template. TCRdb re-derived calls from the reads in MiXCR, one entry per CDR3 protein. The table lists 200,000 to 250,000 distinct CDR3 sequences, 30% to 40% of them singletons. Germline loops: CDR1 LNHDA, CDR2 SQIVND (reference sequence). The CDR3 has 17 amino acids. The ends lost 5 bases at V and 6 bases at J; junction bases unmatched: 16. Findings and limits, study-wide: Patients versus controls showed no significant CD8+ Simpson's diversity difference. The same twenty-nine CD8+ CDR3 sequences occurred in patients and in controls.

This clonotype came up many times. The target antigen is unknown. The specimen was sorted CD4+, CD8+, or CD8+CD57+ T cells (not recorded which) from PBMCs. V is TRBV19 and J is TRBJ2-7; 10 bases are a match to TRBD2. The receptor was derived from a human donor in good health, serving as a control. The DNA for the CDR3 is TGTGCCAGTAGTCCCAGGACTAGCGGCCCCGGTCAGTCCGAGCAGTACTTC. Its translation is CASSPRTSGPGQSEQYF.